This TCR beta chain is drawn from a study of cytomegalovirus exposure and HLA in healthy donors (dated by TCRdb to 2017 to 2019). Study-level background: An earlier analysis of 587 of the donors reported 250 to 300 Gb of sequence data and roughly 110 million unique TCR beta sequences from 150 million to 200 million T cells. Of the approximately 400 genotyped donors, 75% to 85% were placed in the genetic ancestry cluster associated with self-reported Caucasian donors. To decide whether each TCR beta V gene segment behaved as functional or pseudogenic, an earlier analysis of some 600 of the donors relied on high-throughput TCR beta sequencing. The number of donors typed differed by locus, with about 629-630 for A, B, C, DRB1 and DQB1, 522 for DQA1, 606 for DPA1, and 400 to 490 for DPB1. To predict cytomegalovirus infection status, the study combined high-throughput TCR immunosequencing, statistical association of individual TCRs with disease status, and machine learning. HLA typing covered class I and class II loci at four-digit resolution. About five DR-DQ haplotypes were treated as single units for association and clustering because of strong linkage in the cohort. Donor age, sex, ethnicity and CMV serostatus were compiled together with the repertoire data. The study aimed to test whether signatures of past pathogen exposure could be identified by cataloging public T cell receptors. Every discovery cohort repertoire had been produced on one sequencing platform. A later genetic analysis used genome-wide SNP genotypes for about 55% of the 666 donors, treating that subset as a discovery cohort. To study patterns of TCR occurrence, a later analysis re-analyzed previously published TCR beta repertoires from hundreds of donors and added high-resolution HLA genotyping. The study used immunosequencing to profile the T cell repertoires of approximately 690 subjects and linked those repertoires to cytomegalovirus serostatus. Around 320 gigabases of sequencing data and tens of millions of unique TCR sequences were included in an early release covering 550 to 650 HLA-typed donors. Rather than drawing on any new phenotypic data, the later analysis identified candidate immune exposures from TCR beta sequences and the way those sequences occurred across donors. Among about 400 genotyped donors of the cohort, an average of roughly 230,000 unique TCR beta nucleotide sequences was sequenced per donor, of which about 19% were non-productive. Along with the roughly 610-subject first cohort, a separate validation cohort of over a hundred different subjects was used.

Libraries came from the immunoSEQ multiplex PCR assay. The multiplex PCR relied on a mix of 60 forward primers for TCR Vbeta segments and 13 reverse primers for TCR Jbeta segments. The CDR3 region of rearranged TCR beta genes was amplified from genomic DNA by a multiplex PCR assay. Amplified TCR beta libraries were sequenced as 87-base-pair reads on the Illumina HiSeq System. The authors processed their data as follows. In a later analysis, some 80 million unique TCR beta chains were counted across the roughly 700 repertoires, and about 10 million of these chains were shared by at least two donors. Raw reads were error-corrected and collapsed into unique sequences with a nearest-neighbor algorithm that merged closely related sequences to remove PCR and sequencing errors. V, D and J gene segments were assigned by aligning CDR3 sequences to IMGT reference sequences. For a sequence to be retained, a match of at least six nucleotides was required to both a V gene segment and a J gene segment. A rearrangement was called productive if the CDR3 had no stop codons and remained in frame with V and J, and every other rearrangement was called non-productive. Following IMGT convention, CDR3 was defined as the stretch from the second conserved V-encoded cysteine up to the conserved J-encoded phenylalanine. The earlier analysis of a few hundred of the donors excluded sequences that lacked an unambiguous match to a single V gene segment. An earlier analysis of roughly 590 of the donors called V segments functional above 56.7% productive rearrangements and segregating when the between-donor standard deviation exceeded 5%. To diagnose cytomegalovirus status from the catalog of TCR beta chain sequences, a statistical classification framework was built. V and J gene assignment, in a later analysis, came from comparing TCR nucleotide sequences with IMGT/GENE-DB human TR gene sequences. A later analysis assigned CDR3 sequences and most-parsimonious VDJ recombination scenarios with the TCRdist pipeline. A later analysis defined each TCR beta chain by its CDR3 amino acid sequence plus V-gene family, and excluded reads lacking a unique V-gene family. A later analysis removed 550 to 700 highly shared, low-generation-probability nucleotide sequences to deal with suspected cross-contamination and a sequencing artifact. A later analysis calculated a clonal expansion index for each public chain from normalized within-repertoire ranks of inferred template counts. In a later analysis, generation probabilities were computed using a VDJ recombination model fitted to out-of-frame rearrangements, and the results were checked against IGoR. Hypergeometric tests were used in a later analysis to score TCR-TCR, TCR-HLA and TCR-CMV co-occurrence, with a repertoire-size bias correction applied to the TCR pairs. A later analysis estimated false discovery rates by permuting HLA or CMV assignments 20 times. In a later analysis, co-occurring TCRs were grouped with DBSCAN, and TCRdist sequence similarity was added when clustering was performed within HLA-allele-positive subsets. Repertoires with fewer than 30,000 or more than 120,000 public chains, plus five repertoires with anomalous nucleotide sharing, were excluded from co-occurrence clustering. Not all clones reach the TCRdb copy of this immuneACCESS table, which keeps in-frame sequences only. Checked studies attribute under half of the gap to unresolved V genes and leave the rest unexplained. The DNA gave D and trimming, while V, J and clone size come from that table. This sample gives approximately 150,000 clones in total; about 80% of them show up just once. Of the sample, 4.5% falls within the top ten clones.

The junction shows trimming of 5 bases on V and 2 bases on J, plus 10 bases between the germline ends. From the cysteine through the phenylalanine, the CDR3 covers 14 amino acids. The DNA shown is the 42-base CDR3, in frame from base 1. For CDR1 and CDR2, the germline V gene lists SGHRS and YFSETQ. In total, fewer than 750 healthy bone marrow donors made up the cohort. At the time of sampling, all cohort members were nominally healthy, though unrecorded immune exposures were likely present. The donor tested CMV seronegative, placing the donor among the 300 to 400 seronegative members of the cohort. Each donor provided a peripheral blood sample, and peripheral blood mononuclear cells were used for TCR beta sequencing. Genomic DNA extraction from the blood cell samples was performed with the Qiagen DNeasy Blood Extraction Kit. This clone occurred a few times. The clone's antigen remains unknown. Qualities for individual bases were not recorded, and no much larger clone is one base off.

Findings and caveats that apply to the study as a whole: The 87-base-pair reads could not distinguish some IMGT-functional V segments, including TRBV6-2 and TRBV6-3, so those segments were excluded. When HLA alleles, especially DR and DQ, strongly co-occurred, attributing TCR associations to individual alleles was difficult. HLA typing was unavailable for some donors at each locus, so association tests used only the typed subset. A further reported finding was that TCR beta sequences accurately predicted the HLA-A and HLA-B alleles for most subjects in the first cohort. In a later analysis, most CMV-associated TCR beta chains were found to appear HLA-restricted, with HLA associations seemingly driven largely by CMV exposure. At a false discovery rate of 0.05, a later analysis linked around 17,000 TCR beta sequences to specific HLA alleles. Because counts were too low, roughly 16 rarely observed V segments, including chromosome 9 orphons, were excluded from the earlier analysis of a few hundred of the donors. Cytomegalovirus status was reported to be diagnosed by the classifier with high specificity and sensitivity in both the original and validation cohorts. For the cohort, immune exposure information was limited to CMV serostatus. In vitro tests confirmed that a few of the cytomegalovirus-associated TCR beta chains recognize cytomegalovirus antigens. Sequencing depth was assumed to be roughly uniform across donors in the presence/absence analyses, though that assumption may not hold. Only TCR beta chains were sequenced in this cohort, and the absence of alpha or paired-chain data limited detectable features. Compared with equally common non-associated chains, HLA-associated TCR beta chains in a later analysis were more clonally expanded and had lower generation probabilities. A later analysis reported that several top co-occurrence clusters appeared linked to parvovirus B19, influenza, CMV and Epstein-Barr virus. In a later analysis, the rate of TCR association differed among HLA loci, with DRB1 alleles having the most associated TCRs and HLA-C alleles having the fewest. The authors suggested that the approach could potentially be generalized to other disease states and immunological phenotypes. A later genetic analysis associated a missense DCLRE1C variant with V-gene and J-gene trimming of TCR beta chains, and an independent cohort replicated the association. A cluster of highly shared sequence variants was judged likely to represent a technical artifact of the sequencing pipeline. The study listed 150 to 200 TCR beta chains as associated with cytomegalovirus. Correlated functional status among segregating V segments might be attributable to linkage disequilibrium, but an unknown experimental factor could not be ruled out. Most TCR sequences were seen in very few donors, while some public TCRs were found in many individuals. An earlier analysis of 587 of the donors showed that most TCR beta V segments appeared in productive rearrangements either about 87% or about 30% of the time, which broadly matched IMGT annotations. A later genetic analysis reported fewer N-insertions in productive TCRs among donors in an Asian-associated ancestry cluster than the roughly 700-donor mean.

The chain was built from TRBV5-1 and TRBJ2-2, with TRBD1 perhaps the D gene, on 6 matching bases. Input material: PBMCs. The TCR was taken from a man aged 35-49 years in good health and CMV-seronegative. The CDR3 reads CASRPDRNTGELFF. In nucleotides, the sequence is TGCGCCAGCAGACCGGACAGAAACACCGGGGAGCTGTTTTTT.